The 3 T cell receptor beta chains presented below share a single source sample, sequenced in a study of cytomegalovirus exposure and HLA in healthy donors. PCR amplification relied on 60 Vbeta primers (plus 13 Jbeta primers). Produced via immunoSEQ multiplex PCR; TCRdb's table is partial and in-frame only. Of 95,000 to 150,000 clones listed, roughly 70% were seen once; the top ten hold under 5%. The sequencing sample was made of PBMCs. The receptors were gathered from a man aged 25 to 40 in good health and CMV-seronegative.

The chain is built from TRBV6-5 and TRBJ2-7, with 7 bases that match TRBD2. CDR1 MNHEY and CDR2 SVGAGI come from the germline V gene. CDR3 length: 16 residues. Trimming took 2 bases from V and 6 from J; bases not matched to a gene: 13. CDR3 sequence (DNA): TGTGCCAGCAGTTACCTTCGCCGACTAGCTCGTGGCGAGCAGTACTTC. It codes for CASSYLRRLARGEQYF.

This chain connects TRBV14 to TRBJ2-3; TRBD1 matches 8 bases. The V gene's germline CDR1 is SGHDN and CDR2 FVKESK. V was pared by 3 bases and J by 2 bases, with 4 bases of the junction left unmatched. CDR3 length: 15 residues. CDR3 sequence: CASSQDRVNTDTQYF. The CDR3 DNA follows: TGTGCCAGCAGCCAGGACAGGGTTAACACAGATACGCAGTATTTT.

The sample holds one count of this clone. This chain connects TRBV6-5 to TRBJ2-4, with 7 bases that match TRBD1. The CDR3 consists of 15 residues. Germline lookup yields CDR1 MNHEY and CDR2 SVGAGI. V was clipped by 8 bases and J by 6 bases; unmatched bases: 13. The CDR3 DNA reads TGTGCCAGCTCAAGATCGGAACAGGGGTCAAACATTCAGTACTTC. It codes for CASSRSEQGSNIQYF.